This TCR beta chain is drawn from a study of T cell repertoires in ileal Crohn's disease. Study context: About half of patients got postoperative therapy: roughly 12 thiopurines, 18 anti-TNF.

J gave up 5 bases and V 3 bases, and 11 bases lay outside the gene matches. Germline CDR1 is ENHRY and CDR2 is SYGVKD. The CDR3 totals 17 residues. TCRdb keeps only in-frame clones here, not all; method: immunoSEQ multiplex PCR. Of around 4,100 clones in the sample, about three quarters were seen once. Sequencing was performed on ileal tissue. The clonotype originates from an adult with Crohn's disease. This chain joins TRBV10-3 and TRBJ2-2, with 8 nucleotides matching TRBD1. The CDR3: CAISDVQGQGLTGELFF. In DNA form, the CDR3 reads TGTGCCATCAGTGATGTTCAAGGACAGGGTTTAACCGGGGAGCTGTTTTTT.